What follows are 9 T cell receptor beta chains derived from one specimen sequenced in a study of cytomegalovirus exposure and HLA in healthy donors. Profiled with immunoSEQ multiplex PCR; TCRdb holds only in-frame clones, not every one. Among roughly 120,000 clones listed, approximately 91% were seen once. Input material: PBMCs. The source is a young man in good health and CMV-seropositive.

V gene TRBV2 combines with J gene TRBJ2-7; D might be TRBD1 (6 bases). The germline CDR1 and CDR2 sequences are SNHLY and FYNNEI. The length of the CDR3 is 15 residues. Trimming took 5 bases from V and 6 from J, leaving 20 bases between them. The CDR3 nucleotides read TGTGCCAGCAGTTGGTCCTTTACCTCCAGGGGCGAGCAGTACTTC. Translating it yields CASSWSFTSRGEQYF.

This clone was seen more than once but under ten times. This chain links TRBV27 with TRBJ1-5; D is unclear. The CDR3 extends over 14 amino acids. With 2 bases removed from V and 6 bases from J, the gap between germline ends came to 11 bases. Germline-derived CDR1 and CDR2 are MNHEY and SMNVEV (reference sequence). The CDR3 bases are TGTGCCAGCAGTTTAAGCCGTTCTGGTCAGCCCCAGCATTTT. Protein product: CASSLSRSGQPQHF.

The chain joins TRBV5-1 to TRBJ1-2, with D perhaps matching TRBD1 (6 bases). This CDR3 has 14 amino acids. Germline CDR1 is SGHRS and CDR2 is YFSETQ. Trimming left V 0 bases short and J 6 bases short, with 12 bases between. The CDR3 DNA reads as TGCGCCAGCAGCTTGGTTTTGTCAGGGGATGGCTACACCTTC. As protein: CASSLVLSGDGYTF.

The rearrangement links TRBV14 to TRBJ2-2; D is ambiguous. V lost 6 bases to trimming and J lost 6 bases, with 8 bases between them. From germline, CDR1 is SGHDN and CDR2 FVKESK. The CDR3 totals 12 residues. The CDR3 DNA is TGTGCCAGCAGAGAGAGTCCCGGGGAGCTGTTTTTT. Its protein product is CASRESPGELFF.

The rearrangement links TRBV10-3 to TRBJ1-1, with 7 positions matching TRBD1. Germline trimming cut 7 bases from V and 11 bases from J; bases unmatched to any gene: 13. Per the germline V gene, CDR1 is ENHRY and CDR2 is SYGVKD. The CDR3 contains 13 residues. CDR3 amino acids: CAIKRIGGADAFF. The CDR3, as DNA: TGTGCCATCAAAAGAATAGGGGGCGCGGACGCTTTCTTT.

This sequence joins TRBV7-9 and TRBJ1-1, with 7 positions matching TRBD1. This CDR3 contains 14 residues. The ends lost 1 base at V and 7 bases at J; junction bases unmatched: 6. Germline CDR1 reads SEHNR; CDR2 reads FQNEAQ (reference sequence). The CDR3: CASSLVRGGDEAFF. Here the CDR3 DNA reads TGTGCCAGCAGCTTAGTAAGAGGGGGCGATGAAGCTTTCTTT. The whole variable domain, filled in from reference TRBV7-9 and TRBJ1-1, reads DTGVSQNPRHKITKRGQNVTFRCDPISEHNRLYWYRQTLGQGPEFLTYFQNEAQLEKSRLLSDRFSAERPKGSFSTLEIQRTEQGDSAMYLCASSLVRGGDEAFFGQGTRLTVV.

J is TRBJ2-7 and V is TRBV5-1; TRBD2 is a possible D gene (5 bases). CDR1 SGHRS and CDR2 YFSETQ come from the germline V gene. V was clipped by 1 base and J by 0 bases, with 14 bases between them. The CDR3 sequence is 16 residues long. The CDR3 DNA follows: TGCGCCAGCAGCTTGATGGCGGGTGCGAGCTCCTACGAGCAGTACTTC. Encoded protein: CASSLMAGASSYEQYF.

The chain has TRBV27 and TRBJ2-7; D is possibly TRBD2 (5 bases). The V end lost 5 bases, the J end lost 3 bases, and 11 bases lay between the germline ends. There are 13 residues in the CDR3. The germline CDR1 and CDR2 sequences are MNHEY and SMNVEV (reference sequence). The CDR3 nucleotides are TGTGCCAGCAGTCCCGGACGGGACTACGAGCAGTACTTC. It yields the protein CASSPGRDYEQYF.

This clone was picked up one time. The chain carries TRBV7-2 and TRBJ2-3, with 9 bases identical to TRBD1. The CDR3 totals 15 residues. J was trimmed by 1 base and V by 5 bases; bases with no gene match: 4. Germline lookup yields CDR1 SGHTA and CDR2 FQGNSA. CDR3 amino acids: CASSPRTGGTDTQYF. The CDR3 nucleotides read TGTGCCAGCAGCCCAAGGACAGGGGGCACAGATACGCAGTATTTT. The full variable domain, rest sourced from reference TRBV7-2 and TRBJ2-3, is GAGVSQSPSNKVTEKGKDVELRCDPISGHTALYWYRQSLGQGLEFLIYFQGNSAPDKSGLPSDRFSAERTGGSVSTLTIQRTQQEDSAVYLCASSPRTGGTDTQYFGPGTRLTVL.